This T cell receptor (beta chain) emerged from a study of blood T cell repertoires in COVID-19. This CDR3 has 17 residues. V shed 4 bases and J 1 base; nucleotides not matched to a gene: 11. Germline V CDR1 and CDR2: SGHNT, YYREEE (reference sequence). In this sample, this clone turned up a few times. The table came from immunoSEQ multiplex PCR; TCRdb's copy has only in-frame clones and leaves some out. Among about 150,000 clones, around 82% were seen once, and the ten largest hold 8% to 11%. The rearrangement links TRBV5-4 to TRBJ2-3; 8 bases line up with TRBD2. The sequenced material came from peripheral blood. This receptor was obtained from a woman aged 80 or over with active or convalescent COVID-19. The CDR3, as DNA: TGTGCCAGCAGCCCGCCGGGACTAGGGAGGCGCACAGATACGCAGTATTTT. It codes for CASSPPGLGRRTDTQYF.